This TCR beta chain was documented in a study of blood T cell repertoires in COVID-19. The CDR3 is 16 residues long. The germline V gene encodes CDR1 SGHRS and CDR2 YFSETQ. V dropped 1 base and J dropped 6; count of bases not matched to a gene: 8. Profiling relied on immunoSEQ multiplex PCR, and the TCRdb table lists in-frame clones only, not all of them. The data hold about 180,000 clones, with 82% observed a single time. The receptor's source is a woman in her 70s with acute or convalescent COVID-19. The genes are TRBV5-1 and TRBJ2-2; 8 bases align to TRBD1. Material for sequencing was peripheral blood. CDR3 protein: CASSLPGQGNSGELFF. In DNA, the CDR3 is TGCGCCAGCAGCTTGCCCGGACAGGGAAATTCCGGGGAGCTGTTTTTT.